This T cell receptor (beta chain) is from a study of cytomegalovirus exposure and HLA in healthy donors. V was shortened by 1 base and J by 4 bases, with 13 bases between the two germline ends. CDR1 and CDR2 (germline): SGHTA, FQGNSA. The CDR3 has 15 residues. The study ran its PCR with 60 Vbeta and 13 Jbeta primers. Measured with immunoSEQ multiplex PCR; TCRdb has only the in-frame clones, and not every one. The sample includes about 55,000 clones, over 80% seen only once; the top ten take more than 1.5%. Sample: PBMCs. This receptor was taken from a man aged 25-40 years in good health and CMV-seronegative. J is TRBJ1-2 and V is TRBV7-2; no firm D call. The CDR3 DNA is TGTGCCAGCAGCTTAGGCCCCGCTGGGCTCTATGGCTACACCTTC. Protein product: CASSLGPAGLYGYTF.